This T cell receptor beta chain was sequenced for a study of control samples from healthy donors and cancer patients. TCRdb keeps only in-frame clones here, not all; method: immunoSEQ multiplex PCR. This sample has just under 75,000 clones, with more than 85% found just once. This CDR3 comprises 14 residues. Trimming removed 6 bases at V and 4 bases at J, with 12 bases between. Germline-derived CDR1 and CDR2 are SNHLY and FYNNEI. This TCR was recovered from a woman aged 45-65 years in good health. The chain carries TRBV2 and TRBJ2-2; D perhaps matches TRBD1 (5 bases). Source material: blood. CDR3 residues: CASRDIGVTGELFF. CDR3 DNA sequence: TGTGCCAGCAGGGACATTGGGGTCACCGGGGAGCTGTTTTTT.